Listed here are 25 T cell receptor beta chains from one sample, sequenced in a study of blood T cell repertoires in COVID-19. Clones were sequenced by immunoSEQ multiplex PCR, and TCRdb holds only the in-frame ones, with some missing. This table holds roughly 350,000 clones, 80% to 90% found once. The specimen was peripheral blood. These receptors were taken from a woman under 40 with COVID-19, enrolled during active disease.

This chain joins TRBV20-1 and TRBJ2-2; the D gene is possibly TRBD2 (5 bases). Germline loops: CDR1 DFQATT, CDR2 SNEGSKA (reference sequence). The V end was cut by 3 bases, the J end by 2 bases, with 10 bases between. The CDR3 runs 14 residues. The DNA of the CDR3 is TGCAGTGCTAGTCGGGAAGGAAACACCGGGGAGCTGTTTTTT. Encoded protein: CSASREGNTGELFF.

V is TRBV19 and J is TRBJ2-1, with TRBD2 matching over 7 bases. This CDR3 spans 14 amino acids. CDR1 LNHDA and CDR2 SQIVND come from the germline V gene (reference sequence). Losses at the gene ends were 5 bases for V and 7 bases for J; bases not matched to a gene: 8. CDR3: CASSRELASNEQFF. In DNA form, the CDR3 reads TGTGCCAGTAGTCGGGAACTAGCGTCGAATGAGCAGTTCTTC.

This chain connects TRBV11-2 to TRBJ2-7, with 8 bases fitting TRBD2. V shed 0 bases and J 0 bases; nucleotides not matched to a gene: 7. CDR3 length: 17 amino acids. Germline CDR1 and CDR2: SGHAT and FQNNGV. Here the CDR3 reads CASSLDWVAGSSYEQYF. The CDR3 DNA reads as TGTGCCAGCAGCTTAGATTGGGTAGCGGGGAGCTCCTACGAGCAGTACTTC.

CDR3: CAWSRGDGSLFF. DNA of the CDR3: TGTGCCTGGAGTCGGGGTGACGGCTCGCTGTTTTTT. The rearrangement joins TRBV30 to TRBJ1-4, with D hard to call. The germline V gene has CDR1 GTSNPN and CDR2 SVGIG (reference sequence). Trimming left V 2 bases short and J 14 bases short, with 15 bases between. The CDR3 has 12 residues.

The V and J genes are TRBV5-1 and TRBJ2-3; D gene uncertain. The V and J ends lost 0 bases and 1 base respectively, with 9 bases between them. CDR3 length: 15 residues. Per the germline V gene, CDR1 is SGHRS and CDR2 is YFSETQ. The CDR3 DNA sequence: TGCGCCAGCAGCTTGGCGGCTCAGGGCACAGATACGCAGTATTTT. It codes for CASSLAAQGTDTQYF. The full variable domain, with the rest looked up from reference TRBV5-1 and TRBJ2-3, is KAGVTQTPRYLIKTRGQQVTLSCSPISGHRSVSWYQQTPGQGLQFLFEYFSETQRNKGNFPGRFSGRQFSNSRSEMNVSTLELGDSALYLCASSLAAQGTDTQYFGPGTRLTVL.

CDR3 DNA: TGTGCCAGCAGTTTAGGTCCGGGACTAGCGGGATGGGGGCAGTACTTC. It is translated as CASSLGPGLAGWGQYF. The chain joins TRBV27 to TRBJ2-7; TRBD2 matches 13 bases. The CDR3 contains 16 residues. V dropped 2 bases and J dropped 9; count of bases not matched to a gene: 10. CDR1 and CDR2 (germline): MNHEY, SMNVEV (reference sequence).

The chain couples TRBV5-1 to TRBJ2-4, with 7 bases lining up with TRBD2. Germline CDR1 reads SGHRS; CDR2 reads YFSETQ. This CDR3 region has 14 residues. V was pared by 0 bases and J by 8 bases, with 5 bases of the junction left unmatched. This CDR3 reads CASSLGSGRDIQYF. CDR3 sequence (DNA): TGCGCCAGCAGCTTGGGGTCAGGGAGGGACATTCAGTACTTC.

The chain employs TRBV11-2 and TRBJ1-2, with 8 bases lining up with TRBD1. V was pared by 1 base and J by 7 bases, with 2 bases of the junction left unmatched. Germline CDR1 SGHAT, CDR2 FQNNGV. This CDR3 is built from 13 residues. CDR3 loop: CASSLAQGAGYTF. The CDR3 DNA sequence: TGTGCCAGCAGCTTAGCCCAGGGGGCTGGCTACACCTTC. Looking up the rest from reference TRBV11-2 and TRBJ1-2 gives the full variable domain: EAGVAQSPRYKIIEKRQSVAFWCNPISGHATLYWYQQILGQGPKLLIQFQNNGVVDDSQLPKDRFSAERLKGVDSTLKIQPAKLEDSAVYLCASSLAQGAGYTFGSGTRLTVV.

The J gene is TRBJ1-5, the V gene TRBV19; D gene uncertain. The germline gives CDR1 LNHDA, CDR2 SQIVND (reference sequence). The ends were cut back, 2 bases at V and 3 bases at J, with 5 bases in the middle. The CDR3 is made up of 13 amino acids. CDR3 amino acids: CASSINTNQPQHF. The CDR3 region has the DNA TGTGCCAGTAGTATAAACACCAATCAGCCCCAGCATTTT.

The rearrangement uses TRBV2 and TRBJ2-1, with TRBD1 matching 8 bases. V lost 10 bases, J lost 4 bases, and 6 bases stayed unmatched. CDR1 and CDR2 from the germline V gene are SNHLY and FYNNEI. The length of the CDR3 is 13 residues. The CDR3 spells CATSTGAYNEQFF. The CDR3, as DNA: TGTGCCACCTCGACAGGGGCATACAATGAGCAGTTCTTC.

The chain recombines TRBV7-9 with TRBJ1-5; D not certain. V lost 1 base and J lost 5, with 12 bases in between. Germline CDR1 reads SEHNR; CDR2 reads FQNEAQ (reference sequence). The CDR3 is made up of 15 amino acids. The CDR3 region has the DNA TGTGCCAGCAGCTTAGATGGTAAGGAGGATCAGCCCCAGCATTTT. It translates to CASSLDGKEDQPQHF.

This clone appeared once. This chain connects TRBV28 to TRBJ2-3; the match to TRBD2 covers 15 bases. Germline V lookup: CDR1 MDHEN, CDR2 SYDVKM. The CDR3 consists of 20 residues. V lost 3 bases, J lost 4 bases, and 14 bases stayed unmatched. The CDR3 loop reads CASSFWGLAGGSGGADTQYF. The CDR3 DNA reads as TGTGCCAGCAGTTTTTGGGGACTAGCGGGAGGAAGTGGTGGCGCAGATACGCAGTATTTT.

This clone has only one observation. This chain connects TRBV6-5 to TRBJ2-2; 7 bases fit TRBD2. This CDR3 has 13 amino acids. Trimming took 8 bases from V and 3 from J; bases not matched to a gene: 3. The germline V gene has CDR1 MNHEY and CDR2 SVGAGI. The CDR3 spells CASYREDTGELFF. The CDR3 nucleotides are TGTGCCAGCTACCGGGAGGACACCGGGGAGCTGTTTTTT.

This chain connects TRBV19 to TRBJ1-1; 8 bases map to TRBD1. The trim removed 10 bases at V and 4 bases at J, leaving 5 bases unmatched. The CDR3 is made up of 12 amino acids. CDR1 is LNHDA, CDR2 SQIVND, per germline (reference sequence). This chain's CDR3 is CATRTGSTEAFF. CDR3 DNA sequence: TGTGCCACTAGGACAGGGAGCACTGAAGCTTTCTTT.

The V call is TRBV13, the J call TRBJ2-7; D not certain. From germline, CDR1 is PRHDT and CDR2 FYEKMQ (reference sequence). The CDR3 has 13 residues. Trimming stripped 3 bases from V and 6 bases from J, with 12 bases between. CDR3: CASSFEQAREQYF. The CDR3 nucleotides read TGTGCCAGCAGCTTCGAACAAGCGCGCGAGCAGTACTTC.

The rearrangement joins TRBV12-3 or TRBV12-4 to TRBJ2-7, with D uncertain. The CDR3 sequence is 12 residues long. V was pared by 3 bases and J by 6 bases, with 9 bases between. The CDR3 here is CASSFGFSEQYF. CDR3 DNA sequence: TGTGCCAGCAGTTTTGGTTTTAGCGAGCAGTACTTC.

The chain carries TRBV5-1 and TRBJ2-2; 9 positions match TRBD2. Looked up from germline, CDR1 is SGHRS and CDR2 is YFSETQ. The CDR3 totals 15 residues. V dropped 1 base and J dropped 6; count of bases not matched to a gene: 4. The CDR3 protein is CASSLILAGPGELFF. CDR3 DNA sequence: TGCGCCAGCAGCTTGATCCTAGCGGGACCCGGGGAGCTGTTTTTT.

The chain has TRBV5-6 and TRBJ1-3, with a tentative D call TRBD1 (6 bases). Germline V gene data show CDR1 as SGHDT and CDR2 as YYEEEE. The CDR3 totals 15 residues. Trimming pared 4 bases from V and 0 bases from J, leaving 11 bases between. The CDR3 loop is CASSPMGASGNTIYF. CDR3 bases: TGTGCCAGCAGCCCGATGGGGGCCTCTGGAAACACCATATATTTT.

This chain uses TRBV6-5 with TRBJ2-1, with D tentatively TRBD2 (6 bases). Trimming shortened V by 8 bases and J by 8 bases, and 13 bases separated the two germline ends. There are 12 residues in the CDR3. Germline CDR1 and CDR2: MNHEY and SVGAGI. As DNA, the CDR3 is TGTGCCAGCGGGAACTGGGGGGATGAGCAGTTCTTC. Its protein is CASGNWGDEQFF.

This chain links TRBV14 with TRBJ2-1; weak D call: TRBD2 (5 bases). This CDR3 is 11 amino acids long. Trimming shortened V by 5 bases and J by 7 bases, and 6 bases separated the two germline ends. In germline, CDR1 is SGHDN, CDR2 FVKESK. CDR3 residues: CASSEGNEQFF. The CDR3, as DNA: TGTGCCAGCAGCGAGGGAAATGAGCAGTTCTTC.

This chain connects TRBV29-1 to TRBJ1-2, with TRBD1 as a possible D gene (6 bases). Trimming took 2 bases from V and 3 from J, leaving 13 bases between them. The germline CDR1 and CDR2 sequences are SQVTM and ANQGSEA. There are 14 residues in the CDR3. As DNA, the CDR3 is TGCAGCGTTGAACTAGGGGGGGTCGACTATGGCTACACCTTC. Translating it yields CSVELGGVDYGYTF.

The chain links TRBV27 to TRBJ2-1, with TRBD2 matching over 8 bases. V dropped 2 bases and J dropped 6; count of bases not matched to a gene: 6. Germline CDR1 reads MNHEY; CDR2 reads SMNVEV (reference sequence). The CDR3 length is 15 residues. The CDR3 nucleotides read TGTGCCAGCAGTTTACAAGGACTAGCATTCAATGAGCAGTTCTTC. This codes for CASSLQGLAFNEQFF.

The chain employs TRBV18 and TRBJ1-3, with 11 bases fitting TRBD1. The trim removed 3 bases at V and 2 bases at J, leaving 3 bases unmatched. Germline CDR1 KGHSH, CDR2 LQKENI. There are 16 residues in the CDR3. CDR3 DNA: TGTGCCAGCTCACCGGTGGGACAGGGGGCTGGAAACACCATATATTTT. Amino acid sequence: CASSPVGQGAGNTIYF.

The chain employs TRBV30 and TRBJ2-1, with D unresolved. This CDR3 comprises 12 residues. The germline V gene encodes CDR1 GTSNPN and CDR2 SVGIG (reference sequence). The ends were cut back, 4 bases at V and 7 bases at J, with 11 bases in the middle. The CDR3 DNA is TGTGCCTGGAACCTATACTATAATGAGCAGTTCTTC. Translation gives CAWNLYYNEQFF.

The count of this clone is one. The chain combines TRBV10-1 with TRBJ2-3; D is ambiguous. The CDR3 totals 14 residues. Per the germline V gene, CDR1 is WNHNN and CDR2 is SYGVQD (reference sequence). V was pared by 2 bases and J by 4 bases, with 10 bases between. The CDR3 spells CASSETGRPDTQYF. In nucleotides, the CDR3 is TGCGCCAGCAGTGAGACGGGTCGCCCAGATACGCAGTATTTT.